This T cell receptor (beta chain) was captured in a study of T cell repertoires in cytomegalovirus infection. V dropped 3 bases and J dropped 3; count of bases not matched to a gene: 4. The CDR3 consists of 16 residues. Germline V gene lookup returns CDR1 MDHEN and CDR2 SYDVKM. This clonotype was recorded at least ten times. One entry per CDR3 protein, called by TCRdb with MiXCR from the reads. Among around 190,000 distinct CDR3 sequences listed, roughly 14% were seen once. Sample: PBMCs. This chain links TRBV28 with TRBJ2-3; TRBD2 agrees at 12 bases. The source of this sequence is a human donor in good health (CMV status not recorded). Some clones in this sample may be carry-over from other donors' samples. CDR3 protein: CASSFYLAGGTDTQYF. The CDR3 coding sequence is TGTGCCAGCAGTTTTTATCTAGCGGGAGGGACAGATACGCAGTATTTT.